The source of this T cell receptor (beta chain) is a study of CD8 T cells in Susac syndrome. Study-wide points: The study's TCR sequencing and HLA analysis drew on a certain number of individuals. That number was acknowledged as relatively small.

TCR beta from blood CD8+ and CD4+ T cells was sequenced. Negative isolation was used for CD8+ and CD4+ T cells and FACS enrichment for TEMRA cells. To note about this clonotype: As yet, its antigen is unknown.

V was cut by 3 bases and J by 0 bases, with 7 bases left in between. CDR3 length: 14 residues. Germline CDR1 reads SGHDT; CDR2 reads YYEEEE. Reverse transcription of about 0.5 to 1 ug RNA used random hexamers. TCRdb processed the immunoSEQ multiplex PCR reads anew with MiXCR; each CDR3 protein has one entry. The sample gives 150,000 to 200,000 distinct CDR3 sequences, approximately 93% of which show up once; around 0.097% is in the top ten. The chain joins TRBV5-6 to TRBJ2-4; D is perhaps TRBD2 (6 bases). The sequencing sample was made of CD4+ T cells from PBMCs. The origin of this receptor is a human donor with multiple sclerosis. DNA for the CDR3: TGTGCCAGCAGCTCGGGACTAGCCAAAAACATTCAGTACTTC. This translates into CASSSGLAKNIQYF.